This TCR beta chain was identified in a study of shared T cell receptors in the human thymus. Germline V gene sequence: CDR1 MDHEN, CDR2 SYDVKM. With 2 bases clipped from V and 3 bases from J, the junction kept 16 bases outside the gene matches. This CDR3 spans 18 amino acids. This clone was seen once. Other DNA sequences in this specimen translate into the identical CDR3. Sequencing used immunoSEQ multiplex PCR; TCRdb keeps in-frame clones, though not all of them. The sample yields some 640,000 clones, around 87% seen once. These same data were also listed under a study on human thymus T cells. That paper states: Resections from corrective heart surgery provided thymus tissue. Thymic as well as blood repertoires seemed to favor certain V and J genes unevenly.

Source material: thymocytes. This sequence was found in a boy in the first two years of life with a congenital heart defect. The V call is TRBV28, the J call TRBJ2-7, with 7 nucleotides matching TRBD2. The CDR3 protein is CASSLSIRVGGVHYEQYF. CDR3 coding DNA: TGTGCCAGCAGTTTAAGTATTCGGGTGGGGGGGGTGCACTACGAGCAGTACTTC.